This T cell receptor (beta chain) originates from a study of blood T cell repertoires in COVID-19. Some clones are missing from TCRdb's copy, which holds only in-frame ones; the method was immunoSEQ multiplex PCR. The sample consists of approximately 170,000 clones, 90% of them appearing once. The source of this sequence is a man aged 60 to 75 with active or convalescent COVID-19. The sample was peripheral blood.

The CDR3: CASSRTGTSGTLAKNIQYF. The CDR3 region has the DNA TGTGCCAGCAGCCGTACCGGGACTAGCGGGACCTTAGCCAAAAACATTCAGTACTTC. The rearrangement joins TRBV21-1 to TRBJ2-4; TRBD2, the table's D call, was not compared with the DNA. TRBV21-1 is a recognized pseudogene. The CDR3 spans 19 residues.